This T cell receptor beta chain is drawn from a study of beta chain features in type 1 diabetes. Across the study: The samples had around 98 million sorted cells examined in all. Regarding the study as a whole: Type 1 diabetes patients showed a moderate but significant shortening of TCRB CDR3s in all four CD4+ subsets. Over-representation of high TCR-expressing cells was a possible consequence of cDNA sequencing.

Germline V gene sequence: CDR1 DFQATT, CDR2 SNEGSKA (reference sequence). This CDR3 contains 11 residues. V lost 1 base to trimming and J lost 10 bases, with 8 bases between them. The sequenced template was cDNA made from the entire isolated RNA. TCRdb's copy holds only in-frame clones and misses some; the assay was immunoSEQ multiplex PCR. The sample lists some 45,000 clones, around 71% occurring once. Note on this clone: The antigen remains unidentified.

The chain links TRBV20-1 to TRBJ2-1; no definite D call. Sequencing was performed on Tregs from blood. This receptor was taken from a young woman with type 1 diabetes. The CDR3 DNA sequence: TGCAGTGCTAGAGGCGCCTCCGAGCAGTTCTTC. It codes for CSARGASEQFF.